This T cell receptor (beta chain) was observed in a study of CDR3 diversity in severe acne. V lost 3 bases and J lost 4; bases outside the gene matches: 2. This CDR3 spans 12 amino acids. The germline V gene has CDR1 DFQATT and CDR2 SNEGSKA (reference sequence). TCRdb used MiXCR to reprocess the PCR reads, holding one entry per CDR3 protein. The sample contains 90,000 or so distinct CDR3 sequences, 45% to 55% of which appear only once. V gene TRBV20-1 combines with J gene TRBJ1-1; 7 bases line up with TRBD1. The receptor was derived from a male donor in good health, serving as a control. Input material: blood. The CDR3 nucleotides read TGCAGTGCTAGGCAGGGGGGCACTGAAGCTTTCTTT. This gives the protein CSARQGGTEAFF.